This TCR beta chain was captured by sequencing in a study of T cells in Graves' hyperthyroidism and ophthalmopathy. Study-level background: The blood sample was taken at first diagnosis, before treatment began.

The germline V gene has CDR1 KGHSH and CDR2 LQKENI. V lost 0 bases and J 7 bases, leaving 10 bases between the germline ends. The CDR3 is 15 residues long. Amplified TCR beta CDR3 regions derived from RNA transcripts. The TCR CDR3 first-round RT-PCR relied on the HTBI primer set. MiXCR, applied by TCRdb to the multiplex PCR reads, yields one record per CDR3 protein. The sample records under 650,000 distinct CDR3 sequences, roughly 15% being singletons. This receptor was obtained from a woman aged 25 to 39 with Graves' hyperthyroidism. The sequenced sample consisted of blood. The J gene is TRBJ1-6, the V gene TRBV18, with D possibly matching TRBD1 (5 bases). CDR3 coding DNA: TGTGCCAGCTCACCACCAGAGGGGAGGAATTCACCCCTCCACTTT. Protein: CASSPPEGRNSPLHF.